This TCR beta chain was identified in a study of blood T cell repertoires in COVID-19. Study-level information: From T cells, B-cell-depleted T cells, or PBMCs came the material, which was cDNA or gDNA.

Trimming pared 3 bases from V and 3 bases from J, leaving 8 bases between. Germline V CDR1 and CDR2: MNHEY, SMNVEV (reference sequence). The CDR3 spans 14 residues. As originally analysed: Reference gene primer amplification yielded estimated nucleated cell counts. This table comes from immunoSEQ multiplex PCR, and its TCRdb copy is limited to in-frame clones, with some not included. V, J and clone size are taken as reported in that table, and D and trimming were inferred from the DNA itself. The sample records approximately 350,000 clones, more than 75% being singletons. Sequencing used peripheral blood. The receptor was derived from a woman younger than 30 who had recovered from COVID-19. This chain connects TRBV27 to TRBJ1-4; D is possibly TRBD1 (5 bases). This chain's CDR3 is CASSFRASNEKLFF. DNA for the CDR3: TGTGCCAGCAGTTTCAGGGCGTCTAATGAAAAACTGTTTTTT. Full variable domain (remainder filled in from reference TRBV27 and TRBJ1-4): EAQVTQNPRYLITVTGKKLTVTCSQNMNHEYMSWYRQDPGLGLRQIYYSMNVEVTDKGDVPEGYKVSRKEKRNFPLILESPSPNQTSLYFCASSFRASNEKLFFGSGTQLSVL.